This section outlines one T cell receptor beta chain sequence together with its context. The antigen is unknown. Repertoires were generated with immunoSEQ multiplex PCR, while TCRdb's copy carries only in-frame clones and drops some. The data contain 85,000 to 90,000 clones, around 86% of them singletons. The data were obtained in a study of radiotherapy plus CTLA-4 blockade in lung cancer. In the study overall: Disease control reached under 35%, with objective responses in 15% to 20%.

Broader study findings: Peripheral blood showed expansion of tumor-derived TCR clones after radiotherapy and ipilimumab. Dynamics of early blood T cell clones, together with interferon-beta, were reportedly the best predictors of response.

In germline, CDR1 is SNHLY, CDR2 FYNNEI. V shed 6 bases and J shed 1 base, with 18 bases lying between them. CDR3 length equals 16 residues. Chemo-refractory metastatic non-small-cell lung cancer patients underwent focal radiation alongside CTLA-4 blockade with ipilimumab. This material consisted of peripheral blood, taken from a patient treated with radiotherapy plus ipilimumab. This receptor was taken from a human donor with non-small cell lung cancer that progressed on radiotherapy plus ipilimumab. This rearrangement joins TRBV2 to TRBJ1-1, with D possibly TRBD1 on 5 matching bases. CDR3 residues: CASSGMSPTANTEAFF. CDR3 nucleotide sequence: TGTGCCAGCAGCGGGATGAGCCCGACAGCGAACACTGAAGCTTTCTTT.